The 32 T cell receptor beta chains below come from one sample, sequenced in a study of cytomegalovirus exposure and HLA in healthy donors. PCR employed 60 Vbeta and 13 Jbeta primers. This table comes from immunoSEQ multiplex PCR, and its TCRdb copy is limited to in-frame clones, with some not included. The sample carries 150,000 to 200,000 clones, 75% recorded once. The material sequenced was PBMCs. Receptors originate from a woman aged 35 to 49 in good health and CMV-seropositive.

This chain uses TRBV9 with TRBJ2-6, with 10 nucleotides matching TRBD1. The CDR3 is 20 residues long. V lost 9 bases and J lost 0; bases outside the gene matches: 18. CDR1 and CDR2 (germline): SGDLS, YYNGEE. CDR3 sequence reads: CAMRRDRGFGLGSGANVLTF. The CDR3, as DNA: TGTGCCATGCGGCGGGACAGGGGCTTCGGGTTAGGCTCTGGGGCCAACGTCCTGACTTTC.

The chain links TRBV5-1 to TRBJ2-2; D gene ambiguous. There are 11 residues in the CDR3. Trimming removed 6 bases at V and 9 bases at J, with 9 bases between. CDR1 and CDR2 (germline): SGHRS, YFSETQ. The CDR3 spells CASILQRELFF. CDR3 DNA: TGCGCCAGCATACTCCAACGGGAGCTGTTTTTT.

The CDR3 coding sequence is TGTGCCAGCAGTTTAGGACAGAGCAATCAGCCCCAGCATTTT. This codes for CASSLGQSNQPQHF. The genes are TRBV28 and TRBJ1-5, with TRBD1 as a possible D gene (6 bases). CDR3 size: 14 residues. Trimming pared 2 bases from V and 1 base from J, leaving 6 bases between. Germline V CDR1 and CDR2: MDHEN, SYDVKM.

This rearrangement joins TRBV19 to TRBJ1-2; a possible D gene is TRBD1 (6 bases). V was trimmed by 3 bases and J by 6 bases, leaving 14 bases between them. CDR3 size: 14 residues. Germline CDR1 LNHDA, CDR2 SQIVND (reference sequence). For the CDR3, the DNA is TGTGCCAGTAGTATCCCCCGGGACATCCATGGCTACACCTTC. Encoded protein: CASSIPRDIHGYTF.

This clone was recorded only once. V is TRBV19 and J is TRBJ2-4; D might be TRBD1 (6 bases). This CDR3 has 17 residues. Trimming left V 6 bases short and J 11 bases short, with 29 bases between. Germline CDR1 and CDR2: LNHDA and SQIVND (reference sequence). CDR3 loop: CASRPWGQGVPGSFQYF. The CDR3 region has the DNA TGTGCCAGTAGGCCCTGGGGGCAGGGCGTTCCAGGGTCATTTCAGTACTTC.

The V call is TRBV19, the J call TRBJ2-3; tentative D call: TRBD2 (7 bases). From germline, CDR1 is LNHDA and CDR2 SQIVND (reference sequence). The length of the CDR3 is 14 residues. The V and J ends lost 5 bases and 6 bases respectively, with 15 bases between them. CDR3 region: CASSVSGGRDTQYF. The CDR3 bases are TGTGCCAGTAGTGTCTCGGGGGGCCGGGATACGCAGTATTTT.

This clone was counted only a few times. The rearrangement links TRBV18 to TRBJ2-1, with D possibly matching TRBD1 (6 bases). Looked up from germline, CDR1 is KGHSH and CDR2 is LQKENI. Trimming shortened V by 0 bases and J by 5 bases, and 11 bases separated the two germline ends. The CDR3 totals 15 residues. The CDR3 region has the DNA TGTGCCAGCTCACCACCCAGGGGCGAGAACAATGAGCAGTTCTTC. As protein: CASSPPRGENNEQFF.

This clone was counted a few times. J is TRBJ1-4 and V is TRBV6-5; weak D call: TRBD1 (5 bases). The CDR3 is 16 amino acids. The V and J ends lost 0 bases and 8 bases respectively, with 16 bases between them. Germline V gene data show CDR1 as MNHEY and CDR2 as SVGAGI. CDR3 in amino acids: CASSYSGAGSEEKLFF. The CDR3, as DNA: TGTGCCAGCAGTTACTCAGGGGCCGGGTCGGAGGAAAAACTGTTTTTT.

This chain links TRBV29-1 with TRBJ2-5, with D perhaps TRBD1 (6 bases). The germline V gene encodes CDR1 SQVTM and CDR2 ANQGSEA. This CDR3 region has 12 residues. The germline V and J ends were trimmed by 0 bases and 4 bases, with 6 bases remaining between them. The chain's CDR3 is CSVEDRGETQYF. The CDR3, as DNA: TGCAGCGTTGAAGACAGGGGAGAGACCCAGTACTTC.

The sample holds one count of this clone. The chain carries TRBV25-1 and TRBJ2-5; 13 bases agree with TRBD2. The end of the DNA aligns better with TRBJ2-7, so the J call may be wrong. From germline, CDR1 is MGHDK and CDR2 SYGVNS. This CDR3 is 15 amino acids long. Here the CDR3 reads CASSATSGRIYEQYF. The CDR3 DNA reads TGTGCCAGCAGTGCGACTAGCGGGAGGATTTACGAGCAGTACTTC.

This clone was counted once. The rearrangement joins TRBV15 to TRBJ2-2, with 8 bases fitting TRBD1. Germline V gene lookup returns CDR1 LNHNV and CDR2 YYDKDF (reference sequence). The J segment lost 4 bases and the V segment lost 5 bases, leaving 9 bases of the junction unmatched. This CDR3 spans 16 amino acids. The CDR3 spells CATSVRSDRGTGELFF. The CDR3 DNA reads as TGTGCCACCAGCGTCCGCTCCGACAGGGGCACCGGGGAGCTGTTTTTT. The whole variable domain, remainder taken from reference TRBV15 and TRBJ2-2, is DAMVIQNPRYQVTQFGKPVTLSCSQTLNHNVMYWYQQKSSQAPKLLFHYYDKDFNNEADTPDNFQSRRPNTSFCFLDIRSPGLGDTAMYLCATSVRSDRGTGELFFGEGSRLTVL.

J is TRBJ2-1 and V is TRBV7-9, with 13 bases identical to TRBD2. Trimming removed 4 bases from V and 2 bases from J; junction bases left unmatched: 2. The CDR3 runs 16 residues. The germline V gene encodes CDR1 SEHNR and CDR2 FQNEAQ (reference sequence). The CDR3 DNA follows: TGTGCCAGCAGCTCCGGACTAGCGGGAGCCTACAATGAGCAGTTCTTC. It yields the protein CASSSGLAGAYNEQFF.

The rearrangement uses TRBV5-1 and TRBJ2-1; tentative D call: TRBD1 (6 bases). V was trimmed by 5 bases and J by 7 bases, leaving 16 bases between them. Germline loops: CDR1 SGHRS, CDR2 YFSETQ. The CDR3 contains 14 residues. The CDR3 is CASRMMDSQNEQFF. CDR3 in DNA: TGCGCCAGCAGGATGATGGACAGTCAAAATGAGCAGTTCTTC.

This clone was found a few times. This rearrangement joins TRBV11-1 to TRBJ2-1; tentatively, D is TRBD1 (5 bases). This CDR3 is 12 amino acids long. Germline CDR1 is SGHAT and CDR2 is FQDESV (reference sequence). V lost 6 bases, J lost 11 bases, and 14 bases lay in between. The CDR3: CASRFDSSKQFF. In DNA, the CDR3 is TGTGCCAGCAGGTTTGACAGCTCCAAGCAGTTCTTC.

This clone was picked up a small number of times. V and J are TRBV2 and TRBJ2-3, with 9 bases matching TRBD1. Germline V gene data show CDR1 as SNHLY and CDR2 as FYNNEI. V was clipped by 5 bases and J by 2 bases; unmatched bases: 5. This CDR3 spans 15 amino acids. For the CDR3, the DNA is TGTGCCAGCAGTTCGGACAGGGGCGTCACAGATACGCAGTATTTT. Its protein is CASSSDRGVTDTQYF.

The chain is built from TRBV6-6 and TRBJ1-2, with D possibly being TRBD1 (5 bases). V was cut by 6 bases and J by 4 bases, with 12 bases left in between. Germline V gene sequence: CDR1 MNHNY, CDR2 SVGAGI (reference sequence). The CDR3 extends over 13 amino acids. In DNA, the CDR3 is TGTGCCAGCAGACCGACAGATTTCTATGGCTACACCTTC. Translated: CASRPTDFYGYTF.

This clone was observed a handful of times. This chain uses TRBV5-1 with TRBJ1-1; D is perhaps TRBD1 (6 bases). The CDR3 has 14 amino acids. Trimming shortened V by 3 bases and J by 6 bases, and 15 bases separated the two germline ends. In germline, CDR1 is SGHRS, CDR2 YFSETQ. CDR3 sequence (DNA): TGCGCCAGCAGCTGGGCGCAGGGGTCCTCTGAAGCTTTCTTT. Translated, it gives CASSWAQGSSEAFF.

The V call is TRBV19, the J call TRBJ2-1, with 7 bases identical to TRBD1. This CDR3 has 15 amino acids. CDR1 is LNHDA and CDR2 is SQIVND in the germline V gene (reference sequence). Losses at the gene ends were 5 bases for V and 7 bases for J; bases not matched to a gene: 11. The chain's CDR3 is CASSLIDRDHNEQFF. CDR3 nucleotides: TGTGCCAGTAGTCTAATAGACAGGGACCATAATGAGCAGTTCTTC.

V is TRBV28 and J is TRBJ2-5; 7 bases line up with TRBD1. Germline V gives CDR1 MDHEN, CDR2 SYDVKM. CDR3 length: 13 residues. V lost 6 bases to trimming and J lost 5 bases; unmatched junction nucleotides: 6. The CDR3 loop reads CASRPQGRETQYF. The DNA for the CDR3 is TGTGCCAGCAGACCACAGGGGCGGGAGACCCAGTACTTC.

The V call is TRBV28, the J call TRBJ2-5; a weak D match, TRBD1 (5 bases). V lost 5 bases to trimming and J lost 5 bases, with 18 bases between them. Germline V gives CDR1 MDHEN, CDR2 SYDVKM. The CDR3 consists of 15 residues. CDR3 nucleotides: TGTGCCAGCAGTGCCCCAGGGTTTATTCAGGAGACCCAGTACTTC. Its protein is CASSAPGFIQETQYF.

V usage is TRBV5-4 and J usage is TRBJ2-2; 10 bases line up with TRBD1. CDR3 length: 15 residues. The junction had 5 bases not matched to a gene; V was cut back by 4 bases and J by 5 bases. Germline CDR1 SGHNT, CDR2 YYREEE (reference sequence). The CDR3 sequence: CASSDRGLVTGELFF. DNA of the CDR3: TGTGCCAGCAGCGACAGGGGGCTAGTAACCGGGGAGCTGTTTTTT. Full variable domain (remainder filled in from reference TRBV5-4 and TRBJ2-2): ETGVTQSPTHLIKTRGQQVTLRCSSQSGHNTVSWYQQALGQGPQFIFQYYREEENGRGNFPPRFSGLQFPNYSSELNVNALELDDSALYLCASSDRGLVTGELFFGEGSRLTVL.

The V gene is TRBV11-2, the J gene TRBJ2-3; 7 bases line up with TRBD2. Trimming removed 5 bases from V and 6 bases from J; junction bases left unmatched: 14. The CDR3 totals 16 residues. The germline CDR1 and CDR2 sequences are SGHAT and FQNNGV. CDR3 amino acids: CASSPHGLAEGDTQYF. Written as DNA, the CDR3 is TGTGCCAGCAGCCCCCATGGGCTAGCGGAAGGGGATACGCAGTATTTT.

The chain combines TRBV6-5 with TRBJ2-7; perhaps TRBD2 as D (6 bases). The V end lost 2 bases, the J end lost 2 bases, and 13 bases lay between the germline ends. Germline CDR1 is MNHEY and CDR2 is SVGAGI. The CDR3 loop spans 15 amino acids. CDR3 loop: CASSYGMEGPYEQYF. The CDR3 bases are TGTGCCAGCAGTTACGGGATGGAGGGACCCTACGAGCAGTACTTC.

The CDR3 DNA reads as TGCGCCAGCAGCTTGGGGACAAGTGCAACTAATGAAAAACTGTTTTTT. Residues: CASSLGTSATNEKLFF. The V call is TRBV5-1, the J call TRBJ1-4; maybe TRBD1 (5 bases). In germline, CDR1 is SGHRS, CDR2 YFSETQ. This CDR3 region has 16 residues. Trimming left V 0 bases short and J 0 bases short, with 9 bases between.

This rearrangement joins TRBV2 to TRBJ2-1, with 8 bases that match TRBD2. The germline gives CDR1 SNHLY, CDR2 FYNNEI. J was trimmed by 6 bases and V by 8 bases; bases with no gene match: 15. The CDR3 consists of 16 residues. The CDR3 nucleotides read TGTGCCAGCCAGACCCCCGGGACTAGGGCTTCCAATGAGCAGTTCTTC. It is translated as CASQTPGTRASNEQFF.

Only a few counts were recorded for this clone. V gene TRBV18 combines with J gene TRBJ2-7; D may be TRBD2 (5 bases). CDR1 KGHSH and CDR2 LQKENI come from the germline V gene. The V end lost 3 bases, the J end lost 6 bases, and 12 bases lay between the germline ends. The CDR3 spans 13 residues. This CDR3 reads CASSPNLSGEQYF. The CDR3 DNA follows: TGTGCCAGCTCACCTAATCTCAGCGGCGAGCAGTACTTC. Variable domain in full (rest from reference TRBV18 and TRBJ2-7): NAGVMQNPRHLVRRRGQEARLRCSPMKGHSHVYWYRQLPEEGLKFMVYLQKENIIDESGMPKERFSAEFPKEGPSILRIQQVVRGDSAAYFCASSPNLSGEQYFGPGTRLTVT.

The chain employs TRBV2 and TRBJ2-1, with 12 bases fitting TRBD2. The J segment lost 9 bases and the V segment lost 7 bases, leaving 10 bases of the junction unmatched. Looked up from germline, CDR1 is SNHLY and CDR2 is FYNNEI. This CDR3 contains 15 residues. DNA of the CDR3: TGTGCCAGCACCCTCCTAGCGGGAGGGCAGGGTGAGCAGTTCTTC. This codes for CASTLLAGGQGEQFF.

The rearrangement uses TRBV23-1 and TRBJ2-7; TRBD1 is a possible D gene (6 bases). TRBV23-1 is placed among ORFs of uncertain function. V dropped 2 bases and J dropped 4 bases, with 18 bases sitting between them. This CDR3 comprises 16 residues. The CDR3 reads CASSQKAGEHRYEQYF. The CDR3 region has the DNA TGCGCCAGCAGTCAAAAAGCAGGGGAACACAGGTACGAGCAGTACTTC.

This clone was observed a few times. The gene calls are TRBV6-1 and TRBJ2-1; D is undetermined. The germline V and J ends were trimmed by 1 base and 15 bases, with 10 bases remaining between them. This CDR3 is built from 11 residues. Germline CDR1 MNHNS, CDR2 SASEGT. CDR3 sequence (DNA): TGTGCCAGCAGTGAAGGGCCGGGTCCGTTCTTC. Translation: CASSEGPGPFF.

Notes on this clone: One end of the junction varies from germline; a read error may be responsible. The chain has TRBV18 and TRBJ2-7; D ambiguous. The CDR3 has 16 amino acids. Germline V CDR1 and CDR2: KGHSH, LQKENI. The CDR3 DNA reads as TGTGCCAGCTCACTCGGAACCGGGTCGATCTCCCACGAGCAGTACTTC. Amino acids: CASSLGTGSISHEQYF. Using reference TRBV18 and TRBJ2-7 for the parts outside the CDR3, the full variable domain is NAGVMQNPRHLVRRRGQEARLRCSPMKGHSHVYWYRQLPEEGLKFMVYLQKENIIDESGMPKERFSAEFPKEGPSILRIQQVVRGDSAAYFCASSLGTGSISHEQYFGPGTRLTVT.

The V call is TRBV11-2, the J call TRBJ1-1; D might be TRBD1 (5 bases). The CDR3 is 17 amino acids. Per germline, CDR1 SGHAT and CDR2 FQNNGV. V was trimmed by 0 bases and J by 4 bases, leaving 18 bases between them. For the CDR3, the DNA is TGTGCCAGCAGCTTAGATCCGGCAGGGTGGGGAGGCACTGAAGCTTTCTTT. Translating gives CASSLDPAGWGGTEAFF.

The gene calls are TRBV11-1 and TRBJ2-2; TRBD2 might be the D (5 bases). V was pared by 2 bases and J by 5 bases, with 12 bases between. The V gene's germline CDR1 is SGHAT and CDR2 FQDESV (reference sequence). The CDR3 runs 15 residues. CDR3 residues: CASSLRESRTGELFF. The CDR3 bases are TGTGCCAGCAGCTTACGGGAATCGCGTACCGGGGAGCTGTTTTTT.